This T cell receptor (beta chain) was observed in a study of CXCR3-negative and CXCR3-positive naive CD8 T cells. Study results and limitations: Naive cells positive for CXCR3 carried more hydrophobic TRB CDR3s than CXCR3-negative ones. In both naive subsets diversity was comparably high, whereas memory CD8+ cells showed much lower diversity.

Notes on this clonotype: Antigen: not known.

CDR3 size: 11 residues. CDR1 is GTSNPN and CDR2 is SVGIG in the germline V gene (reference sequence). The method, 5' RACE with UMI labels, was used to prepare the TRB cDNA libraries. Following a re-call of the 5' RACE reads, TCRdb has one entry per CDR3 protein and lacks DNA. This sample's table has tens of thousands of distinct CDR3 sequences. The sorter processed each CD8+ T cell subset in triplicate at 300,000 cells apiece. The CD45RO-CCR7+CD27+CD95- phenotype denoted naive CD8+ T cells. The chain combines TRBV30 with TRBJ1-1. The receptor was isolated from a human donor in good health. Some clones in this sample may be carry-over from other donors' samples. Sequencing was done on a sample of naive CXCR3- CD8+ T cells from blood. Subset noted: CD45RO-CCR7+CD27+CD95- naive CD8+ T cells lacking CXCR3 (TNR3-). CDR3 residues: CAWNRCLEAFF.